This record concerns one TCR beta chain sequence. Its antigen is not known. CDR3 length: 16 residues. The ends were cut back, 0 bases at V and 3 bases at J, with 12 bases in the middle. The germline V gene has CDR1 SGHTA and CDR2 FQGTGA. The data stem from a study of neoadjuvant nivolumab and ipilimumab in lung cancer. The wider study: The combination arm added day-1 ipilimumab 1 mg/kg to nivolumab 3 mg/kg on days 1, 15, 29. Study-wide results and caveats: Blood richness before therapy tracked richness in tumors resected after neoadjuvant therapy. Only two of four nivolumab-treated tumors gained richness and clonality by surgery. Resected tumors had greater TCR richness and clonality than uninvolved lung.

Assay: immunoSEQ multiplex PCR; the TCRdb copy retains only in-frame clones and omits some. This table holds fewer than 40,000 clones, approximately 92% found once. This TCR derives from an adult with non-small cell lung cancer. J is TRBJ2-1 and V is TRBV7-3, with D possibly being TRBD2 (6 bases). The material sequenced was peripheral blood, taken before neoadjuvant nivolumab, alone or with ipilimumab. CDR3 DNA sequence: TGTGCCAGCAGCTTAACGCGACTAGTCGTCTACAATGAGCAGTTCTTC. It translates to CASSLTRLVVYNEQFF.